This paragraph covers one TCR beta chain sequence. Germline trimming cut 2 bases from V and 8 bases from J; bases unmatched to any gene: 11. Germline V gene lookup returns CDR1 ENHRY and CDR2 SYGVKD. The CDR3 runs to 16 residues. Sequencing used immunoSEQ multiplex PCR; TCRdb keeps in-frame clones, though not all of them. This sample has about 190,000 clones, with under 80% found just once. The data were obtained in a study of blood T cell repertoires in COVID-19. For the study at large: Whether acute or convalescent, the COVID-19 samples came from the United States, Italy and Spain.

The chain links TRBV10-3 to TRBJ1-4; TRBD1 matches at 7 bases. Sequenced material: peripheral blood. The TCR sequence derives from a woman in her fifties or sixties with acute or convalescent COVID-19. The chain's CDR3 is CAISETKGADEEKLFF. The CDR3 nucleotides read TGTGCCATCAGTGAGACGAAGGGGGCGGATGAGGAAAAACTGTTTTTT.